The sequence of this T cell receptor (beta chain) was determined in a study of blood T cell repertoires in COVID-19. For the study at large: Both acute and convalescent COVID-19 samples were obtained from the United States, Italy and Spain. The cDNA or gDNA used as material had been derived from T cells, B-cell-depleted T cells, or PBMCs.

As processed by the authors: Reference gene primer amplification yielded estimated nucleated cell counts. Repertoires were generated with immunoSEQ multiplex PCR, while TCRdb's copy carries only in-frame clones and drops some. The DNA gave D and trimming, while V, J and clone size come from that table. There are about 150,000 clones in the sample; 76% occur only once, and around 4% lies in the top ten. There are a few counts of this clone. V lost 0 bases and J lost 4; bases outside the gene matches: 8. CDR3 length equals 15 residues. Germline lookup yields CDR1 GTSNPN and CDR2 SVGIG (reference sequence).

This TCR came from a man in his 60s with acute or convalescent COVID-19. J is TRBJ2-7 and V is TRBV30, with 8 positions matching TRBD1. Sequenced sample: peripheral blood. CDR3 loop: CAWSVLETGAYEQYF. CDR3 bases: TGTGCCTGGAGTGTACTGGAGACAGGGGCTTACGAGCAGTACTTC.